This passage covers 17 T cell receptor beta chains from one sample sequenced in a study of STAT5B mutations in CD4+ large granular lymphocyte leukemia. Using immunoSEQ multiplex PCR, the repertoire was profiled, and TCRdb retains in-frame clones only, with some absent. The sample has about 35,000 clones; around 63% are singletons. The material sequenced was CD4+ T cells from blood buffy coats. These receptors all come from a human donor in good health.

This chain joins TRBV14 and TRBJ1-5; D is ambiguous. This CDR3 spans 13 amino acids. With 0 bases removed from V and 6 bases from J, the gap between germline ends came to 6 bases. The V gene's germline CDR1 is SGHDN and CDR2 FVKESK. The CDR3 coding sequence is TGTGCCAGCAGCCAAGACAGCGGTCAGCCCCAGCATTTT. It encodes CASSQDSGQPQHF. The full variable domain, in which reference TRBV14 and TRBJ1-5 provide the parts outside the CDR3, is EAGVTQFPSHSVIEKGQTVTLRCDPISGHDNLYWYRRVMGKEIKFLLHFVKESKQDESGMPNNRFLAERTGGTYSTLKVQPAELEDSGVYFCASSQDSGQPQHFGDGTRLSIL.

The chain has TRBV5-5 and TRBJ1-4; D might be TRBD1 (5 bases). Germline V gene data show CDR1 as SGHKS and CDR2 as YYEKEE (reference sequence). V lost 1 base to trimming and J lost 0 bases, with 16 bases between them. This CDR3 contains 18 residues. CDR3 bases: TGTGCCAGCAGCTTGCGGGGGACCGGCCTCACAACTAATGAAAAACTGTTTTTT. This codes for CASSLRGTGLTTNEKLFF. The full variable domain, in which reference TRBV5-5 and TRBJ1-4 provide the parts outside the CDR3, is DAGVTQSPTHLIKTRGQQVTLRCSPISGHKSVSWYQQVLGQGPQFIFQYYEKEERGRGNFPDRFSARQFPNYSSELNVNALLLGDSALYLCASSLRGTGLTTNEKLFFGSGTQLSVL.

The chain carries TRBV27 and TRBJ2-5; 7 positions match TRBD2. With 3 bases clipped from V and 6 bases from J, the junction kept 10 bases outside the gene matches. Germline CDR1 and CDR2: MNHEY and SMNVEV (reference sequence). This CDR3 is 15 amino acids long. The CDR3 region is CASSFNMGGSQTQYF. DNA of the CDR3: TGTGCCAGCAGTTTTAATATGGGGGGGTCTCAGACCCAGTACTTC.

The V and J genes are TRBV18 and TRBJ2-5, with 7 bases that match TRBD2. Germline trimming cut 3 bases from V and 5 bases from J; bases unmatched to any gene: 12. The V gene's germline CDR1 is KGHSH and CDR2 LQKENI. The CDR3 loop spans 16 amino acids. The CDR3 DNA follows: TGTGCCAGCTCACCCCCCGGCTTGGTTAGCGGGGAGACCCAGTACTTC. This sequence encodes CASSPPGLVSGETQYF.

The chain employs TRBV4-3 and TRBJ1-3; 8 nucleotides agree with TRBD1. This CDR3 is built from 16 residues. Per germline, CDR1 LGHNA and CDR2 YSLEER. Trimming at V came to 4 bases and at J to 8 bases, leaving 13 bases not matched to a gene. CDR3 sequence reads: CASSPDRGSLGDTIYF. The CDR3 coding sequence is TGCGCCAGCAGCCCTGACAGGGGTAGCCTTGGGGACACCATATATTTT.

This clone was detected only a few times. The chain is built from TRBV5-1 and TRBJ2-5, with TRBD2 matching over 8 bases. The CDR3 runs to 14 residues. Germline CDR1 and CDR2: SGHRS and YFSETQ. V shed 3 bases and J 2 bases; nucleotides not matched to a gene: 3. The CDR3 bases are TGCGCCAGCAGCTGGGGCGGGGGGCAAGAGACCCAGTACTTC. Residues: CASSWGGGQETQYF.

The V gene is TRBV11-1, the J gene TRBJ2-3; TRBD2 agrees at 13 bases. The V segment lost 4 bases and the J segment 0 bases; nucleotides outside the gene matches: 7. This CDR3 contains 18 residues. CDR1 is SGHAT, CDR2 FQDESV, per germline (reference sequence). The CDR3 sequence is CASSSRTSGGSSTDTQYF. The DNA for the CDR3 is TGTGCCAGCAGCTCCAGGACTAGCGGGGGTTCTAGCACAGATACGCAGTATTTT. The full variable domain, completed using reference TRBV11-1 and TRBJ2-3, is EAEVAQSPRYKITEKSQAVAFWCDPISGHATLYWYRQILGQGPELLVQFQDESVVDDSQLPKDRFSAERLKGVDSTLKIQPAELGDSAMYLCASSSRTSGGSSTDTQYFGPGTRLTVL.

This chain uses TRBV5-4 with TRBJ2-3; 8 positions match TRBD2. With V trimmed by 2 bases and J by 0 bases, 2 bases remained unmatched. The CDR3 totals 15 residues. The V gene's germline CDR1 is SGHNT and CDR2 YYREEE (reference sequence). The CDR3 DNA is TGTGCCAGCAGCTTCCGGGGGGGGAGCACAGATACGCAGTATTTT. This translates into CASSFRGGSTDTQYF.

This clone turned up a few times. The sample contains more than one DNA sequence encoding this CDR3. The CDR3 region has the DNA TGTGCCATCAGGGAATCCTCTGGAAACACCATATATTTT. Translated, it gives CAIRESSGNTIYF. This rearrangement joins TRBV10-3 to TRBJ1-3; no clear D. The CDR3 is made up of 13 amino acids. Per germline, CDR1 ENHRY and CDR2 SYGVKD. The ends were cut back, 6 bases at V and 0 bases at J, with 6 bases in the middle.

The rearrangement links TRBV29-1 to TRBJ1-6, with 7 bases matching TRBD1. After removal of 4 bases from V and 12 bases from J, the junction contained 6 bases not matched to a gene. The germline V gene has CDR1 SQVTM and CDR2 ANQGSEA. The length of the CDR3 is 12 residues. The CDR3: CSVGDSAEPLHF. Written as DNA, the CDR3 is TGCAGCGTTGGGGACAGCGCGGAACCCCTCCACTTT.

The V and J genes are TRBV5-8 and TRBJ2-3; no clear D. Germline V gene lookup returns CDR1 SGHTS and CDR2 YDEGEE. The CDR3 totals 16 residues. Between the trimmed V and J ends, which lost 0 bases and 4 bases, there was a span of 15 bases. In nucleotides, the CDR3 is TGTGCCAGCAGCTTGGGGGCCTTTGGCGGAGCAGATACGCAGTATTTT. Protein product: CASSLGAFGGADTQYF.

This clone was counted only a few times. This chain connects TRBV7-9 to TRBJ1-6; a possible D gene is TRBD1 (5 bases). Germline CDR1 SEHNR, CDR2 FQNEAQ (reference sequence). There are 15 residues in the CDR3. V lost 1 base, J lost 9 bases, and 13 bases lay in between. The CDR3 loop reads CASSLGGGGSSPLHF. The CDR3 bases are TGTGCCAGCAGCTTAGGTGGGGGTGGGTCTTCACCCCTCCACTTT.

The genes are TRBV11-3 and TRBJ2-6; maybe TRBD1 (5 bases). Germline V CDR1 and CDR2: SGHNT, YENEEA. The CDR3 length is 17 residues. V was shortened by 5 bases and J by 1 base, with 15 bases between the two germline ends. CDR3 loop: CASSQAQGKSGANVLTF. The CDR3 DNA follows: TGTGCCAGCAGCCAAGCCCAGGGAAAATCTGGGGCCAACGTCCTGACTTTC.

J is TRBJ2-5 and V is TRBV19, with 7 nucleotides matching TRBD1. The junction had 4 bases not matched to a gene; V was cut back by 4 bases and J by 5 bases. CDR1 and CDR2 from the germline V gene are LNHDA and SQIVND (reference sequence). The CDR3 runs 13 residues. For the CDR3, the DNA is TGTGCCAGTAGTAGGAGACAGGGTGAGACCCAGTACTTC. This codes for CASSRRQGETQYF.

This chain connects TRBV19 to TRBJ1-4; 7 positions agree with TRBD1. V dropped 10 bases and J dropped 0; count of bases not matched to a gene: 8. Looked up from germline, CDR1 is LNHDA and CDR2 is SQIVND (reference sequence). The CDR3 length is 15 residues. CDR3 loop: CATKGALATNEKLFF. The DNA of the CDR3 is TGTGCCACTAAGGGGGCGCTTGCAACTAATGAAAAACTGTTTTTT.

In regard to this clone: One end of the junction does not line up with germline, which may come from a read error. J is TRBJ1-3 and V is TRBV6-1; TRBD1 is a possible D gene (5 bases). Germline V CDR1 and CDR2: MNHNS, SASEGT. The length of the CDR3 is 16 residues. CDR3 amino acids: CASSEGTGSSGNTIYF. The CDR3 DNA reads TGTGCCAGCAGCGAAGGGACGGGGAGCTCTGGAAACACCATATATTTT.

This rearrangement joins TRBV2 to TRBJ2-2; 8 nucleotides align to TRBD1. This CDR3 is built from 15 residues. Germline lookup yields CDR1 SNHLY and CDR2 FYNNEI. The V gene end was trimmed by 5 bases and the J gene end by 3 bases; junction bases not matched to a gene: 5. The chain's CDR3 is CASSRQGADTGELFF. The CDR3 DNA reads TGTGCCAGCAGTCGTCAGGGGGCTGACACCGGGGAGCTGTTTTTT. The variable domain in full, completed from reference TRBV2 and TRBJ2-2, reads EPEVTQTPSHQVTQMGQEVILRCVPISNHLYFYWYRQILGQKVEFLVSFYNNEISEKSEIFDDQFSVERPDGSNFTLKIRSTKLEDSAMYFCASSRQGADTGELFFGEGSRLTVL.